This T cell receptor beta chain was captured in a study of PD-1 blockade in classical Hodgkin lymphoma. Study in general: Nivolumab was given intravenously to patients at 3 mg/kg every 2 weeks.

Indicated time point: cycle 4 day 1 (C4D1), after 5 to 7 weeks of nivolumab. Exposure to brentuximab vedotin varied, and each patient had relapsed following autologous stem cell transplantation. Patients had relapsed/refractory classical Hodgkin lymphoma with complete response, partial response or progressive disease as best response. The protocol was immunoSEQ multiplex PCR, while the TCRdb copy is restricted to in-frame clones and leaves out a portion. The sample yields roughly 21,000 clones, around 85% seen once. The CDR3 length is 14 residues. CDR1 and CDR2 (germline): MNHEY, SVGAGI. V was trimmed by 8 bases and J by 8 bases, leaving 21 bases between them. Broader study findings: Baseline TCR diversity was reportedly lower in newly diagnosed patients than in healthy donors. It was reported as lower still in relapsed/refractory patients. The causes of the repertoire differences, possibly disease activity or prior therapy, remain undefined.

In the case of this clone: Its antigen is unidentified.

The rearrangement uses TRBV6-5 and TRBJ1-2; a weak D match, TRBD1 (6 bases). This TCR was recovered from a human donor with classical Hodgkin lymphoma. Here the sequenced sample was peripheral blood mononuclear cells (PBMCs), taken before the fourth cycle of nivolumab. CDR3 sequence reads: CASSPGETGRGYTF. CDR3 coding DNA: TGTGCCAGCTCCCCAGGCGAAACAGGGAGAGGCTACACCTTC.